The rows below give T cell receptor beta chains drawn from one sample of a study of blood T cell repertoires in COVID-19. Using immunoSEQ multiplex PCR, the repertoire was profiled, and TCRdb retains in-frame clones only, with some absent. The data hold 210,000 or so clones, with around 80% observed a single time. Input material: PBMCs or T cells enriched from blood (not recorded which). The receptors originated from a man in his 60s who had recovered from COVID-19. CDR3s include the opening cysteine and the closing phenylalanine or tryptophan. The D gene is left open where the match is weak. Expanded clones get a size class; other rows say once, few or many, or leave the size out.

cdr3_length	v_call	clone_size	d_call	j_call	cdr3_nt	cdr3_aa
14	TRBV18	NA	TRBD1	TRBJ1-1	TGTGCCAGCTCAAGACAGGGGGGGAACACTGAAGCTTTCTTT	CASSRQGGNTEAFF
16	TRBV4-2	NA	TRBD2	TRBJ2-1	TGTGCCAGCAGCCAAGAACAAGCGGGGGGATACAATGAGCAGTTCTTC	CASSQEQAGGYNEQFF
16	TRBV5-4	once	TRBD2	TRBJ2-1	TGTGCCAGCAGCTTAGCGGAGCGGGGGACGTGGAATGAGCAGTTCTTC	CASSLAERGTWNEQFF
13	TRBV5-1	NA	NA	TRBJ2-1	TGCGCCAGCAGTTATTCGGGGTACGGTGAGCAGTTCTTC	CASSYSGYGEQFF
12	TRBV5-6	NA	NA	TRBJ2-7	TGTGCCAGCAGCTTGGACGGGTCTAGGCAGTACTTC	CASSLDGSRQYF
17	TRBV7-2	few	TRBD2	TRBJ2-3	TGTGCCAGCAGCCCCCGACCGACTAGCGGGGCCCCTTTATGGCAGTATTTT	CASSPRPTSGAPLWQYF
15	TRBV11-1	NA	TRBD1	TRBJ1-6	TGTGCCAGCAGCGCCCCCGGACAGGGGAATTCACCCCTCCACTTT	CASSAPGQGNSPLHF
16	TRBV5-1	NA	TRBD1	TRBJ1-2	TGCGCCAGCAGCCAGGCGCCGGGACAGGGAAACTATGGCTACACCTTC	CASSQAPGQGNYGYTF
16	TRBV6-5	NA	NA	TRBJ1-1	TGTGCCAGCAGTTACTCGAGACAGACAAAGAACACTGAAGCTTTCTTT	CASSYSRQTKNTEAFF
13	TRBV7-9	few	NA	TRBJ2-7	TGTGCCAGCAGCTTAGCGCAGAGTGCAGGCAAGTACTTC	CASSLAQSAGKYF
13	TRBV19	NA	NA	TRBJ1-1	TGTGCCAGTAGCTCTCTCAGACAGGATGAAGCTTTCTTT	CASSSLRQDEAFF
14	TRBV2	NA	NA	TRBJ1-5	TGTGCCAGCAGTGTGACAGGAAGCAATCAGCCCCAGCATTTT	CASSVTGSNQPQHF
17	TRBV4-3	once	NA	TRBJ1-5	TGCGCCAGCAGCCAAGCGGCGACAGCCTATAGCAATCAGCCCCAGCATTTT	CASSQAATAYSNQPQHF
15	TRBV6-6	few	TRBD2	TRBJ2-3	TGTGCCAGCAGGACCGGGACTAGCGGGGTTGATACGCAGTATTTT	CASRTGTSGVDTQYF
15	TRBV18	NA	TRBD1	TRBJ1-1	TGTGCCAGCTCACCACCAGGGACAGGGAACACTGAAGCTTTCTTT	CASSPPGTGNTEAFF
14	TRBV6-1	NA	NA	TRBJ1-2	TGTGCCAGCAGTGAGGTTACAGGGAGATATGGCTACACCTTC	CASSEVTGRYGYTF
15	TRBV24-1	once	TRBD1	TRBJ2-3	TGTGCCACCAGTGATACCGGACAGGGAACAGATACGCAGTATTTT	CATSDTGQGTDTQYF
15	TRBV13	NA	NA	TRBJ2-6	TGTGCCAGCAGCTTTGGCGGCTCTGGGGCCAACGTCCTGACTTTC	CASSFGGSGANVLTF
14	TRBV6-5	NA	TRBD1	TRBJ1-3	TGTGCCAGCAGTTGGGGACAGGGGGAGGACACCATATATTTT	CASSWGQGEDTIYF
15	TRBV11-3	NA	TRBD1	TRBJ2-5	TGTGCCAGCAGCTTCAGACAGGGGGCAGAAGAGACCCAGTACTTC	CASSFRQGAEETQYF
15	TRBV11-2	NA	NA	TRBJ2-7	TGTGCCAGCAGCTTAGGACCGGCGCAGGGGTACGAGCAGTACTTC	CASSLGPAQGYEQYF
16	TRBV5-1	few	TRBD1	TRBJ2-5	TGCGCCAGCAGCGGAGGGACAGGGGGGTACCAAGAGACCCAGTACTTC	CASSGGTGGYQETQYF
14	TRBV7-9	once	NA	TRBJ2-1	TGTGCCAGCAGCCCCCCTCGGACAGACAATGAGCAGTTCTTC	CASSPPRTDNEQFF
16	TRBV6-2/TRBV6-3	NA	TRBD1	TRBJ1-3	TGTGCCAGCAGTTACCGGGGACAGTACTCTGGAAACACCATATATTTT	CASSYRGQYSGNTIYF
15	TRBV5-1	NA	TRBD1	TRBJ2-7	TGCGCCAGCAGCGACACCTCCGGGACAGGGTACGAGCAGTACTTC	CASSDTSGTGYEQYF
16	TRBV19	NA	TRBD1	TRBJ2-7	TGTGCCAGTAGTATAGTCCCGGGACAGGGGCCCGAGAGACAGTACTTC	CASSIVPGQGPERQYF
13	TRBV2	NA	TRBD2	TRBJ2-7	TGTGCCAGCGGACCGGGACTAGCGGGTGTGCAGTACTTC	CASGPGLAGVQYF
15	TRBV9	NA	NA	TRBJ2-3	TGTGCCAGCAGCGTTGCCCGGGAAGAAACAGATACGCAGTATTTT	CASSVAREETDTQYF
15	TRBV27	NA	NA	TRBJ1-1	TGTGCCAGCAGTTTATCAGGGGGACTGAACACTGAAGCTTTCTTT	CASSLSGGLNTEAFF
13	TRBV5-1	NA	TRBD1	TRBJ1-4	TGCGCCAGCAGCCAGGGGGCCGGTGAAAAACTGTTTTTT	CASSQGAGEKLFF
14	TRBV2	NA	TRBD1	TRBJ1-4	TGTGCCAGCAGGCCGGGACAGTTTAATGAAAAACTGTTTTTT	CASRPGQFNEKLFF
17	TRBV5-1	NA	TRBD2	TRBJ2-2	TGCGCCAGCAGGGGGACTAGCGGGGGAGCGAACACCGGGGAGCTGTTTTTT	CASRGTSGGANTGELFF
17	TRBV4-3	NA	TRBD1	TRBJ1-1	TGCGCCAGCAGCCAAGCTGTGGGAAACAGGGGGGGAACTGAAGCTTTCTTT	CASSQAVGNRGGTEAFF
15	TRBV3-1/TRBV3-2	NA	TRBD1	TRBJ1-4	TGTGCCAGCAGCCACTACCGGGACAGTGGGGAAAAACTGTTTTTT	CASSHYRDSGEKLFF
15	TRBV5-1	few	TRBD1	TRBJ2-5	TGCGCCAGCAGCCCGGGACAGGGGGCAAGGGAGACCCAGTACTTC	CASSPGQGARETQYF
13	TRBV29-1	NA	TRBD1	TRBJ2-1	TGCAGCGTGATCACAGGGGTCCACAATGAGCAGTTCTTC	CSVITGVHNEQFF
14	TRBV7-9	NA	NA	TRBJ1-4	TGTGCCAGCAGCTCGACAGGAACTAATGAAAAACTGTTTTTT	CASSSTGTNEKLFF
14	TRBV30	NA	NA	TRBJ1-4	TGTGCCTGGAGTCGGGGGGGCGCCGGTGAAAAACTGTTTTTT	CAWSRGGAGEKLFF
16	TRBV4-2	NA	TRBD2	TRBJ2-7	TGTGCCAGCAGCCATCTCCTACTACTAGCGGCCGGGGGGCAGTACTTC	CASSHLLLLAAGGQYF
16	TRBV7-2	NA	TRBD2	TRBJ2-3	TGTGCCAGCAGCTTCAAGCGGGGGGGTAGCACAGATACGCAGTATTTT	CASSFKRGGSTDTQYF
14	TRBV7-2	NA	TRBD1	TRBJ2-7	TGTGCCAGCGGACAAAGGACAGGATCCTACGAGCAGTACTTC	CASGQRTGSYEQYF
11	TRBV11-2	NA	NA	TRBJ1-2	TGTGCCAGCAGCTTAGCTGGCGGCTACACCTTC	CASSLAGGYTF
20	TRBV7-5	NA	NA	TRBJ1-5	TGTGCCAGAAGCTATCGCCTATTTACCGGGACAGGGGCCCCTCATCGCCCCCAGCATTTT	CARSYRLFTGTGAPHRPQHF
17	TRBV5-1	NA	TRBD2	TRBJ2-5	TGCGCCAGCAGCTTGACCCCGGTAGCGGGGGCACAGAAGACCCAGTACTTC	CASSLTPVAGAQKTQYF
15	TRBV9	NA	TRBD1	TRBJ1-4	TGTGCCAGCAGCTCCCGTGGGACAGAGAATGAAAAACTGTTTTTT	CASSSRGTENEKLFF
14	TRBV19	few	NA	TRBJ1-1	TGTGCCAGTAACCGCATCGGACAGAACACTGAAGCTTTCTTT	CASNRIGQNTEAFF
14	TRBV7-3	once	NA	TRBJ1-1	TGTGCCAGCAGCTCCCAGGGGCGGAACACTGAAGCTTTCTTT	CASSSQGRNTEAFF
15	TRBV5-1	once	NA	TRBJ1-4	TGCGCCAGCGGGGGCGGGCAGGGACCTAATGAAAAACTGTTTTTT	CASGGGQGPNEKLFF
18	TRBV21-1	NA	NA	TRBJ2-3	TGTGCCAGCAGCAAATGGAGGACTAGAGAGTCCTCCACAGATACGCAGTATTTT	CASSKWRTRESSTDTQYF
13	TRBV13	NA	NA	TRBJ2-3	TGTGCCAGCAGCCTGACTAGCACAGATACGCAGTATTTT	CASSLTSTDTQYF
17	TRBV5-1	once	TRBD1	TRBJ1-3	TGCGCCAGCAGCCTGGAGACAGGGATGGGATCTGGAAACACCATATATTTT	CASSLETGMGSGNTIYF
14	TRBV19	NA	NA	TRBJ2-5	TGTGCCAGTAGGAGGAATAGGGGTGGGGAGACCCAGTACTTC	CASRRNRGGETQYF
14	TRBV2	NA	NA	TRBJ2-1	TGTGCCAGCAGTGACAGGGCCTTGGTCAATGAGCAGTTCTTC	CASSDRALVNEQFF